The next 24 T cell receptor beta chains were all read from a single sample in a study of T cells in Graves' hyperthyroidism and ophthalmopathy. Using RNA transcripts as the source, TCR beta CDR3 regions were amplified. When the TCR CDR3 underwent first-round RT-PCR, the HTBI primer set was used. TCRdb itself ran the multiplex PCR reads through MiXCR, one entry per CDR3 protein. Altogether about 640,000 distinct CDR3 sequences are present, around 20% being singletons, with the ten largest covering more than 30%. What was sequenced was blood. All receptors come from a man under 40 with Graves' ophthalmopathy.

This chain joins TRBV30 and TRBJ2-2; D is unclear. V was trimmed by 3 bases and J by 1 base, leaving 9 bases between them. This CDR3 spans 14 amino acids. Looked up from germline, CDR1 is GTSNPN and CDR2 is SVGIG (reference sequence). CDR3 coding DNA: TGTGCCTGGAGCCCGGCCGGGAACACCGGGGAGCTGTTTTTT. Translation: CAWSPAGNTGELFF.

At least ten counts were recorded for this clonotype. CDR3 DNA sequence: TGTGCCAGCAGCTTACTAGCGGGAGGGGCCTACGAGCAGTACTTC. Translated, it gives CASSLLAGGAYEQYF. The J gene is TRBJ2-7, the V gene TRBV7-2; TRBD2 agrees at 12 bases. The germline V gene encodes CDR1 SGHTA and CDR2 FQGNSA. CDR3 length: 15 residues. V was clipped by 2 bases and J by 2 bases; unmatched bases: 1.

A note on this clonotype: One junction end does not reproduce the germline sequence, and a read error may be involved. As DNA, the CDR3 is TGTGCCAGCAGCGTATCCCTAGGGGGTGTGAATACTGAAGCTTTCTTT. Its protein product is CASSVSLGGVNTEAFF. The V call is TRBV9, the J call TRBJ1-1, with D possibly being TRBD1 (6 bases). Germline V gene data show CDR1 as SGDLS and CDR2 as YYNGEE. The CDR3 has 16 residues.

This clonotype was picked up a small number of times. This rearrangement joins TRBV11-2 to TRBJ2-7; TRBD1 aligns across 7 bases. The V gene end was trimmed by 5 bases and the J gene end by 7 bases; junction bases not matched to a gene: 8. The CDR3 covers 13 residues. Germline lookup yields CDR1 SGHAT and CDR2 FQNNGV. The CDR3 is CASSPGQRREQYF. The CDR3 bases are TGTGCCAGCAGCCCGGGACAGAGGCGAGAGCAGTACTTC.

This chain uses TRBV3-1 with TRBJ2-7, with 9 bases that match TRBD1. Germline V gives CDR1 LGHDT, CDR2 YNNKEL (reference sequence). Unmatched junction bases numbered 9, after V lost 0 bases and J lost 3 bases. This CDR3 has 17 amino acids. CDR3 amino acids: CASSQEIAGTGSYEQYF. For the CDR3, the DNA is TGTGCCAGCAGCCAAGAGATCGCCGGGACAGGGAGCTACGAGCAGTACTTC.

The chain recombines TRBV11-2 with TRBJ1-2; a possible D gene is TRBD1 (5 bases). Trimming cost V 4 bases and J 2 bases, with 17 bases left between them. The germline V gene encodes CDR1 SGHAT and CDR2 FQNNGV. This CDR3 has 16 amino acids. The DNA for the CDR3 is TGTGCCAGCAGCTCCCTTCGCCGGGACCGCAACTATGGCTACACCTTC. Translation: CASSSLRRDRNYGYTF.

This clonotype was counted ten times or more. CDR3 amino acids: CASSQDSAGNTIYF. CDR3 coding DNA: TGTGCCAGCAGCCAAGATTCGGCTGGAAACACCATATATTTT. V is TRBV3-1 and J is TRBJ1-3; D is unresolved. This CDR3 contains 14 residues. Germline V gene data show CDR1 as LGHDT and CDR2 as YNNKEL (reference sequence). V lost 0 bases, J lost 2 bases, and 5 bases lay in between.

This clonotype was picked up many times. The CDR3 DNA follows: TGCAGTGCTAGAGGAGGGGGTGGTGCCAAAAACATTCAGTACTTC. Amino acid sequence: CSARGGGGAKNIQYF. V and J are TRBV20-1 and TRBJ2-4; possibly TRBD1 for D (6 bases). Trimming stripped 1 base from V and 1 base from J, with 11 bases between. CDR1 and CDR2 (germline): DFQATT, SNEGSKA (reference sequence). The CDR3 loop spans 15 amino acids.

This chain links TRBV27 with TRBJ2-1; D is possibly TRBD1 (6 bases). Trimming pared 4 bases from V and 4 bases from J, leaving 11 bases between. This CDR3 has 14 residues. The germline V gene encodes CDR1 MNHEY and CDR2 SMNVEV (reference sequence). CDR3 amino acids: CASSSGTPYNEQFF. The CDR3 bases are TGTGCCAGCAGTTCCGGGACACCATACAATGAGCAGTTCTTC.

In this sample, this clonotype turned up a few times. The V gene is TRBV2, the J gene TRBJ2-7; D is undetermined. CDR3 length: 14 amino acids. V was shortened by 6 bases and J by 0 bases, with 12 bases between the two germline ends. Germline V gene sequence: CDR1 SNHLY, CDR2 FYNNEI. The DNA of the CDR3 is TGTGCCAGCAGGGTCCAGCAGGACTCCTACGAGCAGTACTTC. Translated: CASRVQQDSYEQYF.

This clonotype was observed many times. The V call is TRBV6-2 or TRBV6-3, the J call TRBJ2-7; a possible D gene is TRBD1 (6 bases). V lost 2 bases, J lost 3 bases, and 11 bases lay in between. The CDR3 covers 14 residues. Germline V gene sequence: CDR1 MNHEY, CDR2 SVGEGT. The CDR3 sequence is CASSYDRRLYEQYF. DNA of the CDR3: TGTGCCAGCAGTTACGACAGGCGCCTCTACGAGCAGTACTTC.

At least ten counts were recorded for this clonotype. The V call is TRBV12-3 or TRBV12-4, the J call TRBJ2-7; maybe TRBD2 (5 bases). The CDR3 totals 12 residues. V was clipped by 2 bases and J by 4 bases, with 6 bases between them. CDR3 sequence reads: CASSLRGYEQYF. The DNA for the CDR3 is TGTGCCAGCAGTTTAAGAGGGTACGAGCAGTACTTC.

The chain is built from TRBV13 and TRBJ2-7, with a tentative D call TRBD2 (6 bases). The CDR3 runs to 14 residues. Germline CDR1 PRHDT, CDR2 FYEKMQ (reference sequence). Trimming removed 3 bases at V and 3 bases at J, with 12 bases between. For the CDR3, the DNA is TGTGCCAGCAGCTTCGGGCGGGGACGCTACGAGCAGTACTTC. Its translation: CASSFGRGRYEQYF.

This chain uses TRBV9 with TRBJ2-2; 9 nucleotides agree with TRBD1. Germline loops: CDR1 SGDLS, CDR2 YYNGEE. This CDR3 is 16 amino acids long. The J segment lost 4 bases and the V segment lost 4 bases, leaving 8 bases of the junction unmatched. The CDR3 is CASSSIDRGSTGELFF. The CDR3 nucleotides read TGTGCCAGCAGCTCAATCGACAGGGGGAGCACCGGGGAGCTGTTTTTT.

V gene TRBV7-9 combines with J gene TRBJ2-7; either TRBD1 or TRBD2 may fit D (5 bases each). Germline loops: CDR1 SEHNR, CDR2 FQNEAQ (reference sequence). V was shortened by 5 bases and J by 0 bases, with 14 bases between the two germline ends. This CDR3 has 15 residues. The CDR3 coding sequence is TGTGCCAGCAGCCCCCGGGACGTCAGCTCCTACGAGCAGTACTTC. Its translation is CASSPRDVSSYEQYF.

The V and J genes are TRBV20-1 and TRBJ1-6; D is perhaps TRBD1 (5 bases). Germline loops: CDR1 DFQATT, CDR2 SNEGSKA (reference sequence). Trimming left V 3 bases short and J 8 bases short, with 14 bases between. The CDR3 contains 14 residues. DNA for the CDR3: TGCAGTGCTAGTCTCGAGGGGTTTTATTCACCCCTCCACTTT. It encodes CSASLEGFYSPLHF.

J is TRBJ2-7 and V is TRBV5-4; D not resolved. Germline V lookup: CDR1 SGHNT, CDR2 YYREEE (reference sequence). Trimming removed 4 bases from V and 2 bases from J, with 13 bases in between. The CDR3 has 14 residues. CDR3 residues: CASSGDLTPYEQYF. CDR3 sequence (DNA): TGTGCCAGCAGCGGGGATCTTACACCCTACGAGCAGTACTTC.

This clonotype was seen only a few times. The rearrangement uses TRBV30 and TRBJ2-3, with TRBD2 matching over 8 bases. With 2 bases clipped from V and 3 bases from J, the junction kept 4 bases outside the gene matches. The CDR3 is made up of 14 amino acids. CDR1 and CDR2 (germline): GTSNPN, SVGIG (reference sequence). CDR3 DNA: TGTGCCTGGAGTAGCGGGAGTAAGACAGATACGCAGTATTTT. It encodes CAWSSGSKTDTQYF.

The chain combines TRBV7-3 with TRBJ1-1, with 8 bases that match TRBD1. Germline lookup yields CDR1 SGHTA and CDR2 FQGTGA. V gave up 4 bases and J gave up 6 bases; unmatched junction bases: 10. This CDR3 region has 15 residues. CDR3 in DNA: TGTGCCAGCAGCTCCACAGGGGGGTTAGCGGCTGAAGCTTTCTTT. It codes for CASSSTGGLAAEAFF. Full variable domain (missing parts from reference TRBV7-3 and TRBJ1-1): GAGVSQTPSNKVTEKGKYVELRCDPISGHTALYWYRQSLGQGPEFLIYFQGTGAADDSGLPNDRFFAVRPEGSVSTLKIQRTERGDSAVYLCASSSTGGLAAEAFFGQGTRLTVV.

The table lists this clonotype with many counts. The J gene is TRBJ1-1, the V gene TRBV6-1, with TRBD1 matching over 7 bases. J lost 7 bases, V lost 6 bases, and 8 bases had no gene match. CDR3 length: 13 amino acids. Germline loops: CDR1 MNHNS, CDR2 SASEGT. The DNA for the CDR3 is TGTGCCAGCAGAGGAGGCAGGGGGAATGAAGCTTTCTTT. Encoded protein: CASRGGRGNEAFF.

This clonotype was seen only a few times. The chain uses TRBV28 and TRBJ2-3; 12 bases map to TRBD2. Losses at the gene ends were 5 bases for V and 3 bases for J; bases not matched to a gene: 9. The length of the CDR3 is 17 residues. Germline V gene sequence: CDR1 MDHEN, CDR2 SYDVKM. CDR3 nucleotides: TGTGCCAGCAGTCCCCCGACTAGCGGGAGAATTACAGATACGCAGTATTTT. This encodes CASSPPTSGRITDTQYF.

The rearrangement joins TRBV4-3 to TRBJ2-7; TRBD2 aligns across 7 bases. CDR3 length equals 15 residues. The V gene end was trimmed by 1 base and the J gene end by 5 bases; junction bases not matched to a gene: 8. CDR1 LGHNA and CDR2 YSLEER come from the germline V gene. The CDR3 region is CASSQVGGGKDEQYF. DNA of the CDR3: TGCGCCAGCAGCCAAGTGGGGGGGGGGAAGGACGAGCAGTACTTC.

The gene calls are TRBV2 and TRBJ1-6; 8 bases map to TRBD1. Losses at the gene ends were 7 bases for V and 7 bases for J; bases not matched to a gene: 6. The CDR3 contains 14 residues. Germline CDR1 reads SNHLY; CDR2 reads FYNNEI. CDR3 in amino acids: CASKETGVNSPLHF. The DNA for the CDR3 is TGTGCCAGCAAGGAGACAGGGGTAAATTCACCCCTCCACTTT. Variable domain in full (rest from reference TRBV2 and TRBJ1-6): EPEVTQTPSHQVTQMGQEVILRCVPISNHLYFYWYRQILGQKVEFLVSFYNNEISEKSEIFDDQFSVERPDGSNFTLKIRSTKLEDSAMYFCASKETGVNSPLHFGNGTRLTVT.

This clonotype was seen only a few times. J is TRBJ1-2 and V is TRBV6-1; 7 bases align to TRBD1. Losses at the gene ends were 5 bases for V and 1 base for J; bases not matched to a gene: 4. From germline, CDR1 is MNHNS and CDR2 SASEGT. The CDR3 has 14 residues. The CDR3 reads CASSIQGLNYGYTF. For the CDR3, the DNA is TGTGCCAGCAGTATACAGGGGCTTAACTATGGCTACACCTTC.